This T cell receptor (beta chain) is from a study of CD8 T cells in ankylosing spondylitis. Study conclusions and caveats: Clones linked to the disease showed a CD8+ phenotype. They occurred at relatively low frequencies in peripheral blood. Reactive arthritis synovial fluid and blood were previously reported to contain some motif variants. Among TCR beta sequences, a motif of several highly homologous variants appeared characteristic of ankylosing spondylitis blood.

This clonotype was seen ten or more times. Its antigen is unidentified. Via MiXCR, TCRdb re-called the 5' RACE reads, giving one row per CDR3 protein. The table records 250,000 to 400,000 distinct CDR3 sequences, 9.5% to 13% of them present only once. Germline V gene lookup returns CDR1 MGHRA and CDR2 YSYEKL. V was trimmed by 4 bases and J by 2 bases, leaving 14 bases between them. CDR3 length: 15 residues. The source of this sequence is a female donor with ankylosing spondylitis or in good health (not recorded which). The sequencing input was blood, either unsorted or a sorted T cell fraction (not recorded which). The chain combines TRBV4-1 with TRBJ1-1; D may be TRBD1 (5 bases). Here the CDR3 reads CASSRLGTTNTEAFF. CDR3 sequence (DNA): TGCGCCAGCAGCCGTCTGGGGACGACAAACACTGAAGCTTTCTTT.